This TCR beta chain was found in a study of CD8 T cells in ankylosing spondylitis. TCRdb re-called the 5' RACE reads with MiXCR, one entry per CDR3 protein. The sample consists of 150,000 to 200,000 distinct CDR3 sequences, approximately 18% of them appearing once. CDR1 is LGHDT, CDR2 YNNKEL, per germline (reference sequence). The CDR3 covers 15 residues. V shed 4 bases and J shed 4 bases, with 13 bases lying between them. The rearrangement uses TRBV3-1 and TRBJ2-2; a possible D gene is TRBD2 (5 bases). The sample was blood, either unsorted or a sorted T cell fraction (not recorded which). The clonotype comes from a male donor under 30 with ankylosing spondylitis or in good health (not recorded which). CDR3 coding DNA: TGTGCCAGCAGCCTCGGGGTAGTTGCCACCGGGGAGCTGTTTTTT. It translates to CASSLGVVATGELFF.